This record covers a single T cell receptor (beta chain). Its antigen is currently unknown. Primers included in the PCR were 60 Vbeta and 13 Jbeta primers. TCRdb keeps only in-frame clones here, not all; method: immunoSEQ multiplex PCR. The table lists around 98,000 clones, around 68% of them singletons, with about 2.5% in the top ten. This specimen comes from a study of cytomegalovirus exposure and HLA in healthy donors. Background on the study: Early release data held tens of millions of unique TCRs from HLA-typed donors.

The V segment lost 1 base and the J segment 6 bases; nucleotides outside the gene matches: 1. Germline values: CDR1 SGHTA, CDR2 FQGTGA. This CDR3 contains 15 residues. Study-level points and caveats: Follow-up analysis seemed to connect common viral pathogens with several of the most significant clusters identified. Rare sequences made up most TCRs, while some public TCRs were found in many donors. Later analysis showed TCR association rates varying by HLA locus, highest for DRB1 and lowest for HLA-C.

The chain couples TRBV7-3 to TRBJ2-2, with 11 bases fitting TRBD2. The TCR originated in a man aged 45 to 65 in good health and CMV-seronegative. Material: PBMCs. CDR3 sequence reads: CASSLISGRAGELFF. In DNA, the CDR3 is TGTGCCAGCAGCTTAATTAGCGGGAGGGCCGGGGAGCTGTTTTTT.